Listed below are T cell receptor beta chains from one sample, sequenced in a study of Ad26.COV2.S vaccination and SARS-CoV-2 variants. Sequenced by immunoSEQ multiplex PCR; TCRdb stores in-frame clones only, minus some. Of just over 350,000 clones in the sample, about 85% were seen once. Sample: peripheral blood, taken in a trial of Ad26.COV2.S vaccine versus placebo. The receptors here all came from a person between 18 and 65 years old who received the Ad26.COV2.S COVID-19 vaccine or a placebo. The CDR3 runs from the conserved cysteine through the conserved F or W. D genes are given only for firm matches. Size is omitted from some rows. Given values are once, few, many or a class for expanded clones.

J | V | D | size | DNA | CDR3
TRBJ1-5 | TRBV7-2 | . | . | TGTGCCAGCAGCGCCGACACCTACAATCAGCCCCAGCATTTT | CASSADTYNQPQHF
TRBJ2-5 | TRBV10-3 | TRBD1 | . | TGTGCCATCAGTGAGGGCCGGGACAGCCAAGAGACCCAGTACTTC | CAISEGRDSQETQYF
TRBJ2-1 | TRBV11-3 | . | . | TGTGCCAGCAGCTTAGACAGGGGGGATGAGCAGTTCTTC | CASSLDRGDEQFF
TRBJ2-5 | TRBV3-1/TRBV3-2 | . | few | TGTGCCAGCAGCCTTGGGGGCCAAGAGACCCAGTACTTC | CASSLGGQETQYF
TRBJ1-2 | TRBV10-1 | . | . | TGCGCCAGCAGTGCCGGTGGGTCGGACTATGGCTACACCTTC | CASSAGGSDYGYTF
TRBJ1-5 | TRBV19 | . | . | TGTGCCAGTAGTATACTTGGGGGCGGGGGGCAGCCCCAGCATTTT | CASSILGGGGQPQHF
TRBJ2-3 | TRBV18 | TRBD2 | . | TGTGCCAGCTCACCAGCCGCTAGCGGGACCCGCACAGATACGCAGTATTTT | CASSPAASGTRTDTQYF
TRBJ1-4 | TRBV5-1 | . | . | TGCGCCAGCAGCTTGGAAGCAGGGGTTGAAAAACTGTTTTTT | CASSLEAGVEKLFF
TRBJ2-1 | TRBV19 | . | . | TGTGCCAGTCAAGCACGTAGCGAATATCAAGACAATGAGCAGTTCTTC | CASQARSEYQDNEQFF
TRBJ2-7 | TRBV7-2 | . | . | TGTGCCAGCAGCTTAGATAGGGTTTCCGAGCAGTACTTC | CASSLDRVSEQYF
TRBJ2-1 | TRBV7-9 | . | . | TGTGCCAGCAGCCTCTCCCCCACAGGGTTCTCCTACAATGAGCAGTTCTTC | CASSLSPTGFSYNEQFF
TRBJ1-5 | TRBV12-5 | . | many | TGTGCTAGTGGGCTGAATCAGCCCCAGCATTTT | CASGLNQPQHF
TRBJ2-1 | TRBV5-1 | TRBD2 | . | TGCGCCAGCAGTTTCCCGGGACTAGCGAATGAGCAGTTCTTC | CASSFPGLANEQFF
TRBJ1-4 | TRBV15 | TRBD1 | . | TGTGCCGCCGGGACAGGAAATGAAAAACTGTTTTTT | CAAGTGNEKLFF
TRBJ2-2 | TRBV3-1/TRBV3-2 | TRBD1 | . | TGTGCCAGCAGCCAACAGGGGGAGAGGACCGGGGAGCTGTTTTTT | CASSQQGERTGELFF
TRBJ1-4 | TRBV2 | . | . | TGTGCCAGCAGTGAAGGACTGGAATTGAAACTGTTTTTT | CASSEGLELKLFF
TRBJ2-2 | TRBV7-6 | . | . | TGTGCCAGCAGCTTAAATCTGGTGGCCGGGGAGCTGTTTTTT | CASSLNLVAGELFF
TRBJ1-1 | TRBV5-1 | . | . | TGCGCCAGCAGTCCTCAGACAGTTACAAACACTGAAGCTTTCTTT | CASSPQTVTNTEAFF
TRBJ2-7 | TRBV7-8 | TRBD2 | . | TGTGCCAGCAGCTTAGCGCCGGGACTAGGATCTCCCTACGAGCAGTACTTC | CASSLAPGLGSPYEQYF
TRBJ1-5 | TRBV5-1 | . | . | TGCGCCAGCAGCACTGGTGGGGGCGACGTCAATCAGCCCCAGCATTTT | CASSTGGGDVNQPQHF
TRBJ2-1 | TRBV15 | . | few | TGTGCCACCAGCAGATTCAGGGGCGCAAGCTCCTACAATGAGCAGTTCTTC | CATSRFRGASSYNEQFF
TRBJ2-3 | TRBV5-1 | TRBD2 | . | TGCGCCAGCAGCTTGGCCCGGGCTAGCGGGGGCCAAACTAGCACAGATACGCAGTATTTT | CASSLARASGGQTSTDTQYF
TRBJ2-2 | TRBV7-9 | . | . | TGTGCCAGCACCGTCCCTCCCTGGTTCCGGGAGCTGTTTTTT | CASTVPPWFRELFF
TRBJ2-7 | TRBV5-1 | . | . | TGCGCCAGCAGCTTTCACAGTGGGACTCCCTACGAGCAGTACTTC | CASSFHSGTPYEQYF
TRBJ2-2 | TRBV27 | TRBD2 | . | TGTGCCAGCAGTTTACCTGGGACTAGCGGGGGGGCGAACACCGGGGAGCTGTTTTTT | CASSLPGTSGGANTGELFF
TRBJ2-5 | TRBV3-1/TRBV3-2 | TRBD2 | . | TGTGCCAGCAGCTGGAGGACTAGGGGCGGGGAGACCCAGTACTTC | CASSWRTRGGETQYF
TRBJ1-1 | TRBV12-3/TRBV12-4 | . | once | TGTGCCAGCAGTTTCTCCCACACTGAAGCTTTCTTT | CASSFSHTEAFF
TRBJ1-5 | TRBV6-5 | . | many | TGTGCCAGCAGCCCCCGGGACACAAATCAGCCCCAGCATTTT | CASSPRDTNQPQHF
TRBJ2-2 | TRBV18 | . | few | TGTGCCAGCTCACCACTATCGGACACCGGGGAGCTGTTTTTT | CASSPLSDTGELFF
TRBJ2-7 | TRBV10-3 | TRBD1 | . | TGTGCCATCAATTTTGCGGGACAGGGGGCGGGCGAGCAGTACTTC | CAINFAGQGAGEQYF
TRBJ2-5 | TRBV4-3 | TRBD2 | . | TGCGCCAGCAGCCAAGATTTACTAGCGGGGACCCAAGAGACCCAGTACTTC | CASSQDLLAGTQETQYF
TRBJ2-7 | TRBV6-2/TRBV6-3 | . | . | TGTGCCAGCAGCCCTACGCGCAGGTCTCACGAGCAGTACTTC | CASSPTRRSHEQYF
TRBJ1-3 | TRBV2 | TRBD1 | . | TGTGCCAGCAGTGCCGGGACAGGGGCAGGAAACACCATATATTTT | CASSAGTGAGNTIYF
TRBJ1-1 | TRBV2 | . | few | TGTGCCAGCAGTATCACTCCGACCCACACTGAAGCTTTCTTT | CASSITPTHTEAFF
TRBJ2-3 | TRBV7-9 | . | . | TGTGCCAGCAGCCAGGGGAGCACAGATACGCAGTATTTT | CASSQGSTDTQYF
TRBJ1-4 | TRBV3-1/TRBV3-2 | TRBD1 | once | TGTGCCAGCAGCCAACTCCAAGGGGGGACAGGGGGTGAAAAACTGTTTTTT | CASSQLQGGTGGEKLFF
TRBJ1-2 | TRBV30 | . | . | TGTGCCTGGGCGGCGACTAACTATGGCTACACCTTC | CAWAATNYGYTF
TRBJ2-1 | TRBV5-4 | . | . | TGTGCCAGCAGCTTGAACTACAATGAGCAGTTCTTC | CASSLNYNEQFF
TRBJ2-5 | TRBV20-1 | TRBD1 | . | TGCAGTGCTAGTGAACCGGGACAGGGCTTCAAAGCCCAGTACTTC | CSASEPGQGFKAQYF
TRBJ2-5 | TRBV18 | . | . | TGTGCCAGCTCCGGACAGTTGGAGACCCAGTACTTC | CASSGQLETQYF
TRBJ2-7 | TRBV11-3 | . | . | TGTGCCAGCAGCTTAGACCAGGGAAGCTACGAGCAGTACTTC | CASSLDQGSYEQYF
TRBJ2-3 | TRBV5-6 | . | . | TGTGCCAGCAGCTTGGGACAAACCCGCACAGATACGCAGTATTTT | CASSLGQTRTDTQYF
TRBJ1-2 | TRBV11-2 | . | . | TGTGCCAGCAGCTTATCGACCGGAGGCTATGGCTACACCTTC | CASSLSTGGYGYTF
TRBJ2-7 | TRBV29-1 | . | . | TGCAGCGTAGGGGGGAGCTCCTACGAGCAGTACTTC | CSVGGSSYEQYF
TRBJ2-1 | TRBV13 | TRBD2 | . | TGTGCCAGCAGCTTGCCAAGCGGGGTTGGCTACAATGAGCAGTTCTTC | CASSLPSGVGYNEQFF
TRBJ1-5 | TRBV19 | TRBD1 | . | TGTGCCAGTAGACAAGACAGGGGACGCGCGGGACAGCCCCAGCATTTT | CASRQDRGRAGQPQHF
TRBJ2-7 | TRBV7-9 | . | once | TGTGCCAGCAGCAAAAGGTCAGGACGGTCCTCCTACGAGCAGTACTTC | CASSKRSGRSSYEQYF
TRBJ2-1 | TRBV7-2 | . | . | TGTGCCAGCAGGTTCTACATGGTTAATGAGCAGTTCTTC | CASRFYMVNEQFF
TRBJ2-5 | TRBV30 | . | . | TGTGCCTGGAGGGCGGGGAGGGAGACCCAGTACTTC | CAWRAGRETQYF
TRBJ1-4 | TRBV5-1 | . | . | TGCGCCAGCAGAGAGGGGGAAGAAAAACTGTTTTTT | CASREGEEKLFF
TRBJ2-7 | TRBV27 | . | . | TGTGCCAGCAGTTCATCCCAGACCCTCGAACGTACCGAGCAGTACTTC | CASSSSQTLERTEQYF
TRBJ2-3 | TRBV4-3 | TRBD2 | . | TGCGCCAGCAGCCTTTTCGAAGGGACTAGCGGGAGAGATACGCAGTATTTT | CASSLFEGTSGRDTQYF
TRBJ1-3 | TRBV4-3 | TRBD1 | . | TGCGCCAGCAGCCAAGACTGGGGACAGGGCTTTGGAAACACCATATATTTT | CASSQDWGQGFGNTIYF
TRBJ1-1 | TRBV7-9 | . | . | TGTGCCAGCATCGGGACTTTGAACACTGAAGCTTTCTTT | CASIGTLNTEAFF